One sample yielded the 25 T cell receptor beta chains listed below, sequenced in a study of T-cell memory formation after mild COVID-19. TCRdb re-derived calls from the 5' RACE reads in MiXCR, one entry per CDR3 protein. Of fewer than 50,000 distinct CDR3 sequences listed, more than 10% are singletons. Sequenced: PBMCs or a T cell subset sorted from them (not recorded which). These receptors were collected from a man younger than 30 who had mild COVID-19 (a few samples of this study predate the infection). Cell type and time point are not known.

V is TRBV5-6 and J is TRBJ2-2; 7 bases are a match to TRBD1. Germline V lookup: CDR1 SGHDT, CDR2 YYEEEE. V gave up 1 base and J gave up 6 bases; unmatched junction bases: 6. The CDR3 is 15 residues long. DNA of the CDR3: TGTGCCAGCAGCTTGCCCAGGGGGATCCCCGGGGAGCTGTTTTTT. Protein sequence: CASSLPRGIPGELFF.

This clonotype was counted a few times. The V and J genes are TRBV20-1 and TRBJ2-3; D gene unclear. This CDR3 spans 13 amino acids. Trimming took off 3 bases at V and 4 bases at J, with 11 bases between the two ends. Germline CDR1 reads DFQATT; CDR2 reads SNEGSKA (reference sequence). This CDR3 reads CSASIGTSDTQYF. The DNA of the CDR3 is TGCAGTGCTAGTATTGGAACTTCAGATACGCAGTATTTT.

This clonotype was recorded at least ten times. The chain carries TRBV7-6 and TRBJ2-3; no reliable D call. The CDR3 loop spans 17 amino acids. CDR1 and CDR2 from the germline V gene are SGHVS and FNYEAQ. Trimming removed 1 base at V and 0 bases at J, with 14 bases between. For the CDR3, the DNA is TGTGCCAGCAGCTTAGGTCTCGGAGTCACTAGCACAGATACGCAGTATTTT. Protein product: CASSLGLGVTSTDTQYF. The whole variable domain, remainder taken from reference TRBV7-6 and TRBJ2-3, is GAGVSQSPRYKVTKRGQDVALRCDPISGHVSLYWYRQALGQGPEFLTYFNYEAQQDKSGLPNDRFSAERPEGSISTLTIQRTEQRDSAMYRCASSLGLGVTSTDTQYFGPGTRLTVL.

This chain links TRBV2 with TRBJ2-2; 12 bases are shared with TRBD2. The V segment lost 5 bases and the J segment 2 bases; nucleotides outside the gene matches: 9. Looked up from germline, CDR1 is SNHLY and CDR2 is FYNNEI. There are 18 residues in the CDR3. CDR3 sequence reads: CASSSLAGGPANTGELFF. In DNA, the CDR3 is TGTGCCAGCAGTTCCCTAGCGGGGGGGCCGGCAAACACCGGGGAGCTGTTTTTT.

By share, this clonotype ranks as medium-sized. The rearrangement links TRBV6-5 to TRBJ2-1, with 12 bases identical to TRBD2. Germline-derived CDR1 and CDR2 are MNHEY and SVGAGI. V gave up 2 bases and J gave up 12 bases; unmatched junction bases: 8. CDR3 size: 15 residues. The CDR3 loop reads CASSYRASGGARQFF. DNA of the CDR3: TGTGCCAGCAGTTACAGGGCTAGCGGGGGGGCAAGGCAGTTCTTC.

This clonotype was detected many times. The chain links TRBV5-1 to TRBJ2-1; a weak D match, TRBD1 (5 bases). V dropped 0 bases and J dropped 8 bases, with 6 bases sitting between them. Germline assignment: CDR1 SGHRS and CDR2 YFSETQ. CDR3 length: 12 amino acids. CDR3 loop: CASSLARDEQFF. The CDR3, as DNA: TGCGCCAGCAGCTTGGCCAGGGATGAGCAGTTCTTC.

The V gene is TRBV2, the J gene TRBJ2-2; D gene uncertain. Between the trimmed V and J ends, which lost 1 base and 7 bases, there was a span of 4 bases. There are 12 residues in the CDR3. The V gene's germline CDR1 is SNHLY and CDR2 FYNNEI. The CDR3 region has the DNA TGTGCCAGCAGTGAAGAGATCGGGGAGCTGTTTTTT. Protein product: CASSEEIGELFF. Full variable domain (rest looked up from reference TRBV2 and TRBJ2-2): EPEVTQTPSHQVTQMGQEVILRCVPISNHLYFYWYRQILGQKVEFLVSFYNNEISEKSEIFDDQFSVERPDGSNFTLKIRSTKLEDSAMYFCASSEEIGELFFGEGSRLTVL.

This rearrangement joins TRBV4-3 to TRBJ2-2; no clear D. The CDR3 sequence is 17 residues long. Looked up from germline, CDR1 is LGHNA and CDR2 is YSLEER. Trimming pared 4 bases from V and 3 bases from J, leaving 18 bases between. In nucleotides, the CDR3 is TGCGCCAGCAGCCGCAGAATCTTGGCGGACCACACCGGGGAGCTGTTTTTT. It encodes CASSRRILADHTGELFF.

Only a few counts were recorded for this clonotype. The V call is TRBV5-5, the J call TRBJ2-1; TRBD1 aligns across 10 bases. Germline V gives CDR1 SGHKS, CDR2 YYEKEE (reference sequence). The CDR3 sequence is 15 residues long. With 1 base clipped from V and 9 bases from J, the junction kept 7 bases outside the gene matches. CDR3 in amino acids: CASSLIRTGGTEQFF. The CDR3 DNA reads as TGTGCCAGCAGCTTGATCCGGACAGGGGGGACTGAGCAGTTCTTC.

This chain connects TRBV20-1 to TRBJ2-2, with D possibly TRBD1 on 6 matching bases. Germline V lookup: CDR1 DFQATT, CDR2 SNEGSKA (reference sequence). V shed 3 bases and J shed 2 bases, with 16 bases lying between them. The CDR3 spans 16 residues. The chain's CDR3 is CSARSYTGLNTGELFF. DNA for the CDR3: TGCAGTGCTAGGTCGTACACAGGGTTAAACACCGGGGAGCTGTTTTTT.

This clonotype has more than one count but fewer than ten. The V call is TRBV5-1, the J call TRBJ2-7, with 10 positions matching TRBD2. Germline V gives CDR1 SGHRS, CDR2 YFSETQ. This CDR3 is built from 15 residues. V gave up 2 bases and J gave up 2 bases; unmatched junction bases: 4. The CDR3 sequence: CASSFGSGGTYEQYF. The CDR3 region has the DNA TGCGCCAGCAGCTTCGGTAGCGGGGGGACCTACGAGCAGTACTTC.

The gene calls are TRBV11-3 and TRBJ1-1, with D uncertain. V lost 5 bases, J lost 5 bases, and 12 bases lay in between. This CDR3 region has 13 residues. Germline loops: CDR1 SGHNT, CDR2 YENEEA. CDR3 coding DNA: TGTGCCAGCAGCCCCAACGTGGGGACTGAAGCTTTCTTT. It yields the protein CASSPNVGTEAFF.

The table lists this clonotype with a few counts. The chain uses TRBV20-1 and TRBJ2-4, with D hard to call. The CDR3 spans 13 residues. Germline V CDR1 and CDR2: DFQATT, SNEGSKA (reference sequence). The V gene lost 4 bases and the J gene lost 0 bases, with 7 bases spanning the gap. The CDR3 here is CSATALAKNIQYF. DNA for the CDR3: TGCAGTGCTACAGCCTTAGCCAAAAACATTCAGTACTTC.

This clonotype was recorded a few times. The gene calls are TRBV7-9 and TRBJ1-2; no clear D. This CDR3 is 12 amino acids long. Between the trimmed V and J ends, which lost 5 bases and 5 bases, there was a span of 9 bases. CDR1 and CDR2 from the germline V gene are SEHNR and FQNEAQ (reference sequence). The CDR3 loop reads CASSTTKYGYTF. The CDR3 nucleotides read TGTGCCAGCAGCACTACGAAATATGGCTACACCTTC.

The gene calls are TRBV7-2 and TRBJ1-2; D possibly corresponds to TRBD1 (6 bases). CDR3 size: 12 residues. V was shortened by 10 bases and J by 7 bases, with 16 bases between the two germline ends. Germline-derived CDR1 and CDR2 are SGHTA and FQGNSA. CDR3 amino acids: CAISLGGPGYTF. The CDR3 DNA follows: TGTGCCATTTCCCTTGGGGGGCCTGGCTACACCTTC.

The chain has TRBV20-1 and TRBJ2-2; 11 nucleotides align to TRBD2. V lost 5 bases, J lost 5 bases, and 10 bases stayed unmatched. The germline CDR1 and CDR2 sequences are DFQATT and SNEGSKA (reference sequence). The CDR3 is 16 amino acids. The CDR3 reads CSADIAGGPWTGELFF. CDR3 in DNA: TGCAGTGCTGATATAGCGGGGGGGCCTTGGACCGGGGAGCTGTTTTTT.

This clonotype was counted many times. J is TRBJ2-1 and V is TRBV14, with TRBD2 as a possible D gene (6 bases). CDR1 is SGHDN and CDR2 is FVKESK in the germline V gene. The CDR3 is 15 amino acids. The V end lost 4 bases, the J end lost 5 bases, and 15 bases lay between the germline ends. The CDR3 coding sequence is TGTGCCAGCAGCCCCACTGGGACTTCCCACAATGAGCAGTTCTTC. It encodes CASSPTGTSHNEQFF.

This clonotype showed up just a few times. J is TRBJ1-2 and V is TRBV7-9, with D tentatively TRBD1 (5 bases). The CDR3 runs 14 residues. From germline, CDR1 is SEHNR and CDR2 FQNEAQ (reference sequence). Trimming removed 5 bases from V and 5 bases from J, with 15 bases in between. The CDR3 nucleotides read TGTGCCAGCAGCCGTCTGACAGTATTGTATGGCTACACCTTC. As protein: CASSRLTVLYGYTF. Complete variable domain (other parts from reference TRBV7-9 and TRBJ1-2): DTGVSQNPRHKITKRGQNVTFRCDPISEHNRLYWYRQTLGQGPEFLTYFQNEAQLEKSRLLSDRFSAERPKGSFSTLEIQRTEQGDSAMYLCASSRLTVLYGYTFGSGTRLTVV.

This clonotype has at least ten counts. CDR3 loop: CASKAGASLQETQYF. The CDR3 DNA reads as TGTGCCAGCAAAGCGGGGGCCTCCCTCCAAGAGACCCAGTACTTC. The chain is built from TRBV7-2 and TRBJ2-5; 8 bases fit TRBD2. The CDR3 runs 15 residues. Trimming cost V 7 bases and J 1 base; bases outside gene matches: 8. The germline CDR1 and CDR2 sequences are SGHTA and FQGNSA.

This clonotype has just a few counts. This chain joins TRBV6-2 or TRBV6-3 and TRBJ1-1; TRBD1 agrees at 7 bases. V shed 8 bases, J shed 4 bases, and the junction held 7 bases outside the gene matches. The CDR3 length is 13 residues. The germline V gene encodes CDR1 MNHEY and CDR2 SVGEGT. This CDR3 is CASALQGLTEAFF. The CDR3 DNA follows: TGTGCCAGCGCTTTACAGGGGCTCACTGAAGCTTTCTTT.

The chain employs TRBV12-3 or TRBV12-4 and TRBJ2-5, with D possibly called TRBD1 or TRBD2 (6 bases each). V dropped 7 bases and J dropped 5 bases, with 17 bases sitting between them. The CDR3 runs 14 residues. The CDR3 sequence is CASTIGGGRETQYF. In DNA form, the CDR3 reads TGTGCCAGCACCATCGGAGGGGGTAGGGAGACCCAGTACTTC.

This clonotype was counted between two and nine times. This chain uses TRBV6-4 with TRBJ2-1; tentatively, D is TRBD2 (7 bases). Trimming removed 4 bases at V and 9 bases at J, with 16 bases between. From germline, CDR1 is MRHNA and CDR2 SNTAGT. The CDR3 has 14 residues. In DNA, the CDR3 is TGTGCCAGCAGTGGAGGGGGGGCGCCGAGTGAGCAGTTCTTC. Translating it yields CASSGGGAPSEQFF.

This clonotype has just a few counts. The J gene is TRBJ2-7, the V gene TRBV6-6; TRBD2 matches at 9 bases. The CDR3 spans 14 residues. Losses at the gene ends were 3 bases for V and 7 bases for J; bases not matched to a gene: 7. Germline CDR1 reads MNHNY; CDR2 reads SVGAGI (reference sequence). The CDR3 sequence is CASSYGSGGGEQYF. The DNA of the CDR3 is TGTGCCAGCAGTTATGGTAGCGGGGGTGGGGAGCAGTACTTC.

This clonotype was counted at least ten times. The genes are TRBV5-5 and TRBJ2-5; D possibly matches TRBD1 or TRBD2 (6 bases each). The CDR3 loop spans 14 amino acids. Looked up from germline, CDR1 is SGHKS and CDR2 is YYEKEE (reference sequence). With 1 base removed from V and 5 bases from J, the gap between germline ends came to 12 bases. CDR3 coding DNA: TGTGCCAGCAGCTTGTCGGGGGCCGAGGAGACCCAGTACTTC. It codes for CASSLSGAEETQYF.

A few counts support this clonotype. CDR3 protein: CASSLGDRGYQPQHF. CDR3 nucleotides: TGTGCCAGCAGCTTAGGAGACAGGGGTTATCAGCCCCAGCATTTT. The chain is built from TRBV7-2 and TRBJ1-5; 8 bases align to TRBD1. There are 15 residues in the CDR3. Losses at the gene ends were 1 base for V and 5 bases for J; bases not matched to a gene: 4. The germline gives CDR1 SGHTA, CDR2 FQGNSA. Complete variable domain (other parts from reference TRBV7-2 and TRBJ1-5): GAGVSQSPSNKVTEKGKDVELRCDPISGHTALYWYRQSLGQGLEFLIYFQGNSAPDKSGLPSDRFSAERTGGSVSTLTIQRTQQEDSAVYLCASSLGDRGYQPQHFGDGTRLSIL.